A selection of T cell receptor beta chains follows, all from one sample in a study of CD8 T cells in ankylosing spondylitis. A single record per CDR3 protein comes from TCRdb applying MiXCR to the 5' RACE reads. The table includes under 150,000 distinct CDR3 sequences, roughly 10% detected once. The sample was blood, either unsorted or a sorted T cell fraction (not recorded which). Receptor source: a female donor with ankylosing spondylitis or in good health (not recorded which). Both conserved end residues are part of each CDR3. D genes are given only for firm matches. Not every row has a clone size; where given, it reads once, few, many or a size class.

d_call j_call clone_size v_call cdr3_aa cdr3_nt
NA TRBJ1-2 many TRBV12-3/TRBV12-4 CASSLEGYGYTF TGTGCCAGCAGTTTAGAGGGGTATGGCTACACCTTC
NA TRBJ1-3 many TRBV20-1 CSVLQGAGGNTIYF TGCAGCGTTCTCCAAGGGGCAGGGGGAAACACCATATATTTT
TRBD2 TRBJ2-7 many TRBV20-1 CSASSRLAGNYEQYF TGCAGTGCTAGTTCCCGACTAGCGGGAAACTACGAGCAGTACTTC
TRBD1 TRBJ1-1 few TRBV5-5 CANSPRTGADFTEAFF TGTGCCAACAGCCCCCGGACAGGGGCAGATTTTACTGAAGCTTTCTTT
NA TRBJ2-5 NA TRBV7-9 CASSLGRMGGETQYF TGTGCCAGCAGCTTAGGAAGAATGGGAGGAGAGACCCAGTACTTC
TRBD2 TRBJ2-3 many TRBV12-3/TRBV12-4 CASGGLAGVGDTQYF TGTGCCAGCGGAGGACTAGCGGGGGTGGGAGATACGCAGTATTTT
NA TRBJ2-7 many TRBV21-1 CASSLLTRVLYEQYF TGTGCCAGCAGCCTTCTGACGCGAGTTCTCTACGAGCAGTACTTC
NA TRBJ2-7 many TRBV2 CAVRGSPYEQYF TGTGCCGTCCGGGGTAGTCCCTACGAGCAGTACTTC
TRBD2 TRBJ2-5 many TRBV5-1 CASSLAGAGFQETQYF TGCGCCAGCAGCTTGGCGGGAGCGGGATTTCAAGAGACCCAGTACTTC
NA TRBJ1-5 many TRBV7-2 CASSLGQSNQPQHF TGTGCCAGCAGCTTAGGACAAAGCAATCAGCCCCAGCATTTT
NA TRBJ2-6 NA TRBV29-1 CSVVDAGALYGANVLTF TGCAGCGTGGTTGACGCTGGGGCGCTCTATGGGGCCAACGTCCTGACTTTC
TRBD1 TRBJ1-4 many TRBV20-1 CSAPRDRVPGELFF TGCAGTGCTCCCCGGGACAGAGTCCCAGGGGAACTGTTTTTT
NA TRBJ1-1 many TRBV2 CARALVSDMNTEAFF TGTGCCAGAGCACTTGTCTCGGACATGAACACTGAAGCTTTCTTT
TRBD2 TRBJ2-5 many TRBV5-1 CASSLGLAQQETQYF TGCGCCAGCAGCTTAGGACTAGCACAGCAAGAGACCCAGTACTTC
TRBD1 TRBJ1-2 many TRBV5-1 CASSTGQGSGGYTF TGCGCCAGCAGCACGGGACAGGGGTCTGGTGGCTACACCTTC
NA TRBJ2-7 many TRBV3-1 CASSQDSRGAFALSSYEQYF TGTGCCAGCAGCCAAGATTCCCGTGGGGCTTTCGCCCTCAGCTCCTACGAGCAGTACTTC
NA TRBJ1-5 many TRBV30 CAWSRDSNQPQHF TGTGCCTGGAGTCGGGATAGCAATCAGCCCCAGCATTTT
NA TRBJ1-2 many TRBV7-2 CASSAGQTYGYTF TGTGCCAGCAGCGCGGGACAAACCTATGGCTACACCTTC
NA TRBJ2-6 many TRBV15 CATSMTVLSGANVLTF TGTGCCACCAGCATGACAGTTCTCTCTGGGGCCAACGTCCTGACTTTC
TRBD1 TRBJ1-2 many TRBV12-3/TRBV12-4 CASSLAPGTGASGTF TGTGCCAGCAGTTTAGCACCCGGGACAGGGGCTTCTGGGACCTTC
NA TRBJ1-2 many TRBV5-1 CASTEDSYGYTF TGCGCCAGCACGGAGGACAGCTATGGCTACACCTTC
TRBD2 TRBJ2-5 many TRBV12-3/TRBV12-4 CASSLASGVQETQYF TGTGCCAGCAGTTTGGCTAGCGGGGTCCAAGAGACCCAGTACTTC
NA TRBJ1-1 many TRBV28 CASSLRQINTEAFF TGTGCCAGCAGTTTAAGGCAGATAAACACTGAAGCTTTCTTT
TRBD2 TRBJ2-2 many TRBV19 CASRGMTSGNHGELFF TGTGCCAGTAGGGGGATGACTAGCGGGAACCACGGGGAGCTGTTTTTT
NA TRBJ2-6 NA TRBV5-1 CASSFASSGANVLTF TGCGCCAGCAGCTTTGCCTCCTCTGGGGCCAACGTCCTGACTTTC
TRBD1 TRBJ2-5 NA TRBV27 CASSRTGTGGRLGQETQYF TGTGCCAGCAGCAGGACCGGGACAGGGGGGCGCCTAGGTCAAGAGACCCAGTACTTC
TRBD1 TRBJ1-4 once TRBV20-1 CSARTSRDSITEKLFF TGCAGTGCTAGAACTTCCCGGGACAGTATAACTGAAAAACTGTTTTTT
NA TRBJ1-5 many TRBV7-9 CASSTSGAGPVQPQHF TGTGCCAGCAGTACAAGCGGAGCAGGTCCTGTTCAGCCCCAGCATTTT
TRBD1 TRBJ2-1 many TRBV20-1 CSAIRTGGYNEQFF TGCAGTGCCATCCGGACAGGGGGGTACAATGAGCAGTTCTTC
TRBD1 TRBJ2-1 many TRBV5-1 CASSLTVSGQGYNEQFF TGCGCCAGCAGCTTGACGGTATCAGGACAGGGTTACAATGAGCAGTTCTTC
NA TRBJ2-3 NA TRBV5-6 CACSLLAGPSTDSQYF TGTGCCTGCAGCTTGCTGGCGGGACCCAGCACAGATTCGCAGTATTTT
TRBD1 TRBJ1-1 many TRBV24-1 CATSDTTGMAEAFF TGTGCCACCAGTGATACGACAGGGATGGCTGAAGCTTTCTTT
NA TRBJ2-1 many TRBV24-1 CATSDRTALPYNEQFF TGTGCCACCAGTGACCGGACAGCCCTTCCCTACAATGAGCAGTTCTTC
NA TRBJ2-1 many TRBV20-1 CSARVSGTEFNEQFF TGCAGTGCAAGGGTTTCAGGGACCGAATTCAATGAGCAGTTCTTC
TRBD1 TRBJ2-7 NA TRBV10-3 CAIMGTGCSYEQYF TGTGCCATCATGGGGACAGGGTGTTCCTACGAGCAGTACTTC
NA TRBJ1-1 many TRBV10-3 CATVAGTLNTEAFF TGTGCCACCGTCGCCGGGACACTGAACACTGAAGCTTTCTTT
TRBD1 TRBJ2-7 NA TRBV29-1 CSVGSGGYEQYF TGCAGCGTTGGATCAGGGGGATACGAGCAGTACTTC
NA TRBJ2-5 few TRBV29-1 CSVHRETQYF TGCAGCGTCCACCGAGAGACCCAGTACTTC
TRBD2 TRBJ2-3 many TRBV18 CASSPPSGGFNTQYF TGTGCCAGCTCACCACCAAGCGGGGGATTCAATACGCAGTATTTT
NA TRBJ2-7 many TRBV18 CASSPRGGENEQYF TGTGCCAGCTCACCAAGGGGGGGTGAGAACGAGCAGTACTTC
NA TRBJ2-1 many TRBV12-3/TRBV12-4 CATVSGTPSSYNEQFF TGTGCCACAGTTTCCGGGACACCGAGCTCCTACAATGAGCAGTTCTTC
TRBD1 TRBJ1-1 few TRBV19 CASSTRTGGTNTEAFF TGTGCCAGTAGTACCCGGACAGGGGGCACGAACACTGAAGCTTTCTTT
TRBD1 TRBJ2-1 NA TRBV2 CVSKGQGYPSYNEQFF TGTGTCAGCAAGGGACAGGGATACCCTTCCTACAATGAGCAGTTCTTC
TRBD1 TRBJ1-1 few TRBV20-1 CSARQGALTEAFF TGCAGTGCCCGACAGGGGGCCCTCACTGAAGCTTTCTTT
NA TRBJ1-1 NA TRBV20-1 CGAGEGPAQAFF TGCGGTGCTGGAGAGGGACCGGCTCAAGCTTTCTTT
NA TRBJ2-7 many TRBV6-2/TRBV6-3 CASSYGLQPNPYEQYF TGTGCCAGCAGTTACGGATTGCAGCCCAACCCCTACGAGCAGTACTTC
NA TRBJ2-2 many TRBV5-1 CASRSGSPNTGELFF TGCGCCAGCAGGTCGGGCAGCCCGAACACCGGGGAGCTGTTTTTT
TRBD2 TRBJ2-7 many TRBV6-1 CASSEGLAGKQYF TGTGCCAGCAGTGAGGGACTAGCGGGGAAACAGTACTTC
NA TRBJ2-3 many TRBV7-9 CASSHTGSSSTDTQYF TGTGCCAGCAGCCATACAGGGAGTTCTAGCACAGATACGCAGTATTTT
NA TRBJ2-3 many TRBV7-8 CASSLALQLDTQYF TGTGCCAGCAGCTTGGCCCTCCAGCTGGATACGCAGTATTTT
NA TRBJ2-1 many TRBV23-1 CASSPPVSSKFF TGCGCCAGCAGTCCCCCGGTTAGTTCGAAGTTCTTC